This TCR beta chain originates from a study of blood T cell repertoires in COVID-19. Background on the study: Samples of COVID-19 (acute and convalescent) were obtained from the United States, Italy and Spain.

Participants' own reports of clinical history determined their cohort assignment. The CDR3 is 15 amino acids. The trim removed 4 bases at V and 3 bases at J, leaving 1 base unmatched. Germline CDR1 is SGHTA and CDR2 is FQGTGA. The authors' processing: For nucleated cells, counts were estimated from reference gene primer amplification. The table came from immunoSEQ multiplex PCR; TCRdb's copy has only in-frame clones and leaves some out. That table furnishes V, J and clone size, whereas the DNA furnished D and trimming. The profile shows approximately 220,000 clones, 75% to 85% of them singletons. This clone has ten or more counts.

The TCR sequence derives from a woman between 40 and 55 years old with acute COVID-19. The chain couples TRBV7-3 to TRBJ2-2, with TRBD1 matching 11 bases. The sequencing sample was made of PBMCs or T cells enriched from blood (not recorded which). Here the CDR3 DNA reads TGTGCCAGCAGCTGGGGACAGGGGGACACCGGGGAGCTGTTTTTT. Translated, it gives CASSWGQGDTGELFF.